This TCR beta chain comes out of a study of blood T cell repertoires in COVID-19. Study summary: Whether acute or convalescent, the COVID-19 samples came from the United States, Italy and Spain.

The germline V and J ends were trimmed by 5 bases and 6 bases, with 8 bases remaining between them. Germline V gene sequence: CDR1 GTSNPN, CDR2 SVGIG (reference sequence). The CDR3 contains 11 residues. In the original analysis: Reference gene primers were amplified, and this amplification served to estimate nucleated cell counts. This table comes from immunoSEQ multiplex PCR, and its TCRdb copy is limited to in-frame clones, with some not included. V, J and clone size derive from that table, while D and trimming were established from the DNA sequence. The repertoire holds over 80,000 clones, less than 90% seen once, with 1% to 1.5% in the top ten.

The sequence derives from a man older than 75 with active or convalescent COVID-19. Sequenced: peripheral blood. The chain links TRBV30 to TRBJ2-1; no clear D. The CDR3: CAWLKRNEQFF. CDR3 nucleotides: TGTGCCTGGCTTAAGCGCAATGAGCAGTTCTTC. The full variable domain, completed using reference TRBV30 and TRBJ2-1, is SQTIHQWPATLVQPVGSPLSLECTVEGTSNPNLYWYRQAAGRGLQLLFYSVGIGQISSEVPQNLSASRPQDRQFILSSKKLLLSDSGFYLCAWLKRNEQFFGPGTRLTVL.